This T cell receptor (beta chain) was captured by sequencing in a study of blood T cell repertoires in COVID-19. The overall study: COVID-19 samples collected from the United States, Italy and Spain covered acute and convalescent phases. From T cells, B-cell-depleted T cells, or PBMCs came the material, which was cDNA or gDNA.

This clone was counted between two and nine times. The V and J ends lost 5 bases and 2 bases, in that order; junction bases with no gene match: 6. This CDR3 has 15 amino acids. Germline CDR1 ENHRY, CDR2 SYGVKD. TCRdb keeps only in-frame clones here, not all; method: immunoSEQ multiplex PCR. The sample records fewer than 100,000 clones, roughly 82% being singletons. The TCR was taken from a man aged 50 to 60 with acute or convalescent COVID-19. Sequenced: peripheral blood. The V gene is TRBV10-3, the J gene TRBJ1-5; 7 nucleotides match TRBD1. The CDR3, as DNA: TGTGCCATCAGTCAAGGGGGCTTTGGCAATCAGCCCCAGCATTTT. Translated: CAISQGGFGNQPQHF.